This T cell receptor beta chain was sequenced for a study of OX40 agonist ivuxolimab in advanced cancers. Findings and caveats of the study: Compared with others, partial responders at 0.1-3.0 mg/kg displayed clonal expansion among the lowest. Low levels of normalized T-cell clonal expansion also appeared in some nonresponders.

Sequencing was performed with immunoSEQ multiplex PCR; in TCRdb, only in-frame clones are kept and a portion is missing. Here the sample spans about 71,000 clones, 70% to 85% being singletons. With respect to this clone: Its specificity is unknown.

Germline values: CDR1 GTSNPN, CDR2 SVGIG (reference sequence). This CDR3 spans 14 amino acids. With 3 bases removed from V and 4 bases from J, the gap between germline ends came to 12 bases. The specimen was CD4+ or CD8+ T cells sorted from blood, collected in a trial of the OX40 agonist ivuxolimab. The source is an adult with an advanced solid tumor such as melanoma, head and neck, liver or kidney cancer. This chain links TRBV30 with TRBJ1-4; D may be TRBD1 (6 bases). The CDR3 spells CAWRKDSNNEKLFF. The CDR3, as DNA: TGTGCCTGGAGGAAGGACAGCAATAATGAAAAACTGTTTTTT.